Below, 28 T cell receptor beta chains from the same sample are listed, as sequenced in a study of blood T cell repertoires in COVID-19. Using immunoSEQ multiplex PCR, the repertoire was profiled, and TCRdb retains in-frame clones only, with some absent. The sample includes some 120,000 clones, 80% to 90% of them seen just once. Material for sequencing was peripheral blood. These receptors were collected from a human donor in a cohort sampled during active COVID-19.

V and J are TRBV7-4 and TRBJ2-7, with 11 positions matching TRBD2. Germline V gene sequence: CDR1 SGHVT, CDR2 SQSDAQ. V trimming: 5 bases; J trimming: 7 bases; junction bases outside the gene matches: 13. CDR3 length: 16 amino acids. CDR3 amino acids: CASSPTSGALYGEQYF. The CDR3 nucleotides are TGTGCCAGCAGCCCGACTAGCGGGGCTCTATATGGGGAGCAGTACTTC.

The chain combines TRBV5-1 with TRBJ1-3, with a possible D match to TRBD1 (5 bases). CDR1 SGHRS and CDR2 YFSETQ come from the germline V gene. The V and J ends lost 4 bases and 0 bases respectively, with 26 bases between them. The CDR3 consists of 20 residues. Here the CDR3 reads CASSGRDFSGSLSSGNTIYF. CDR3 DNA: TGCGCCAGCAGCGGACGGGACTTCAGCGGAAGCCTTTCCTCTGGAAACACCATATATTTT.

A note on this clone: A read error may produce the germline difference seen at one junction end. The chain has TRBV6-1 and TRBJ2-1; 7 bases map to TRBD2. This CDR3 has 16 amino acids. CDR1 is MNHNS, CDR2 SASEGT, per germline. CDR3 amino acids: CASREARGLLRNEQFF. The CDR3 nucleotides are TGTGCCAGCAGAGAAGCTAGGGGACTACTGCGGAATGAGCAGTTCTTC.

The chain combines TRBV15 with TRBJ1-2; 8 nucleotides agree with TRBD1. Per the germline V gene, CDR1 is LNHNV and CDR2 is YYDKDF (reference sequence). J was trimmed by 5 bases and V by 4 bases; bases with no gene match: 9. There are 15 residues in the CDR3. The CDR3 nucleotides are TGTGCCACCAGCACAGGACAGGGAATAGAGTATGGCTACACCTTC. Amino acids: CATSTGQGIEYGYTF.

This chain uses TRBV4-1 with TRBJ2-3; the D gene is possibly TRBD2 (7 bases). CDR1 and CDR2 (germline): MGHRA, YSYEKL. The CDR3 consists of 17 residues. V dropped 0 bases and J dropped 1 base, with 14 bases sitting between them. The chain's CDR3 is CASSQDQGGAGTDTQYF. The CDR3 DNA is TGCGCCAGCAGCCAAGATCAAGGGGGGGCGGGCACAGATACGCAGTATTTT.

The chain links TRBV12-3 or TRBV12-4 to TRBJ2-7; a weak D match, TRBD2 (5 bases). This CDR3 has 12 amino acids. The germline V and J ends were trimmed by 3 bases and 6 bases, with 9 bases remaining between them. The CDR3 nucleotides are TGTGCCAGCAGTTTCGGAGGTATCGAGCAGTACTTC. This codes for CASSFGGIEQYF.

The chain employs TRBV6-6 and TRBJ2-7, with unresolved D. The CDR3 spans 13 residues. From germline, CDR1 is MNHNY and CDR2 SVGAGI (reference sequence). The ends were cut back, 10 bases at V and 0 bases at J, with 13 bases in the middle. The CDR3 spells CATWSRGSYEQYF. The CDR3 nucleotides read TGTGCCACCTGGAGCAGAGGCTCCTACGAGCAGTACTTC.

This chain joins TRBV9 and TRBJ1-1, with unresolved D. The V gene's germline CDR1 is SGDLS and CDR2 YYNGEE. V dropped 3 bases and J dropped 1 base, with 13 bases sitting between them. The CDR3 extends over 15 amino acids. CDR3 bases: TGTGCCAGCAGCGCCCAAGCGGCACCGAACACTGAAGCTTTCTTT. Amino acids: CASSAQAAPNTEAFF.

The CDR3 nucleotides are TGTGCCAGCAGCGTAGCGGGCGGCGGTGAGCAGTTCTTC. Translation: CASSVAGGGEQFF. This rearrangement joins TRBV5-4 to TRBJ2-1, with 7 bases fitting TRBD2. The germline V gene has CDR1 SGHNT and CDR2 YYREEE (reference sequence). This CDR3 comprises 13 residues. V dropped 4 bases and J dropped 9; count of bases not matched to a gene: 7.

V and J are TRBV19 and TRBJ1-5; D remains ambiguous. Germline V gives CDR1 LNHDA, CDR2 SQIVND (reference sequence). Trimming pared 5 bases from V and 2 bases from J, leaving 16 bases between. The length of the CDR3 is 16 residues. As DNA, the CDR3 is TGTGCCAGTAGTCCCCAGAGGTTCGGGGGCAATCAGCCCCAGCATTTT. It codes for CASSPQRFGGNQPQHF.

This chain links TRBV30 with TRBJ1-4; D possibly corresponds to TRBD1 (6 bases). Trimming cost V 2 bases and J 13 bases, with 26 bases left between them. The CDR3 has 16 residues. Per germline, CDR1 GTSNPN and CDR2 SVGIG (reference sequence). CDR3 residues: CAWSSRWGRLESRLFF. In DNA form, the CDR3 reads TGTGCCTGGAGTTCGAGATGGGGGCGGCTGGAGTCTCGACTGTTTTTT.

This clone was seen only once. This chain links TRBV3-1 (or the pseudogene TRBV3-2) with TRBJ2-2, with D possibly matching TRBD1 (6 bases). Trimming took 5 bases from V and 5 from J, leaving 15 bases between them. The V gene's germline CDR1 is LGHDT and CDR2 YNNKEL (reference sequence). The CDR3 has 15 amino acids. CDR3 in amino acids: CASSGGQSRTGELFF. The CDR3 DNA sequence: TGTGCCAGCAGCGGGGGACAATCAAGGACCGGGGAGCTGTTTTTT.

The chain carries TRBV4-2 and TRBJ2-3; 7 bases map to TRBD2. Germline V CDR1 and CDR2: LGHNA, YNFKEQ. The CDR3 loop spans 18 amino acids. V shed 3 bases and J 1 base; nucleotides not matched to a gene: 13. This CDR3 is CASSQRKGLVDRTDTQYF. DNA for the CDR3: TGTGCCAGCAGCCAGAGAAAAGGACTAGTTGATCGCACAGATACGCAGTATTTT.

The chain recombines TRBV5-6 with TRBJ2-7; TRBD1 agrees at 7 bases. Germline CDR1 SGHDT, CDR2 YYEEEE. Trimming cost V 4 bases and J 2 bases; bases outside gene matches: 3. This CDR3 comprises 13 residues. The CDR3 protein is CASSPGTAYEQYF. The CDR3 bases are TGTGCCAGCAGCCCCGGGACAGCCTACGAGCAGTACTTC.

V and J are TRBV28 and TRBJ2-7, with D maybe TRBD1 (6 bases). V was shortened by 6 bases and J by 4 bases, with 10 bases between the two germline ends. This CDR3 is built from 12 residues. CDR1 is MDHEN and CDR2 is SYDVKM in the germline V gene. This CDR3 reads CASSLGQYEQYF. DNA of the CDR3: TGTGCCAGCAGCCTCGGACAGTACGAGCAGTACTTC.

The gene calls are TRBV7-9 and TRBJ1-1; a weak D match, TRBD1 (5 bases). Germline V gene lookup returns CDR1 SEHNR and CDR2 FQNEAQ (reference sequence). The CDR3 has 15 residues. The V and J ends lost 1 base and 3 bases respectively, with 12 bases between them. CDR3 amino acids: CASSLGSIGDTEAFF. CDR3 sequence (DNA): TGTGCCAGCAGCTTAGGGTCGATAGGGGACACTGAAGCTTTCTTT.

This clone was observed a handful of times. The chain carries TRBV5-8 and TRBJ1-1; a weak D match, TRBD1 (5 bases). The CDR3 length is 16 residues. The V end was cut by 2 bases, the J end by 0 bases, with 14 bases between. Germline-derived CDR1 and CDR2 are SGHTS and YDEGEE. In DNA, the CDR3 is TGTGCCAGCAGCTTCGGCGGGACTTTTTTGAACACTGAAGCTTTCTTT. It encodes CASSFGGTFLNTEAFF.

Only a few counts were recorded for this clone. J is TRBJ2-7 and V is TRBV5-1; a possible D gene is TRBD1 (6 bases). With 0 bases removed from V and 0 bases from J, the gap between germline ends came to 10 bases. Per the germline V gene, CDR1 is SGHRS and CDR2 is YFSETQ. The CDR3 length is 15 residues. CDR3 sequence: CASSLDGQSSYEQYF. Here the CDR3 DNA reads TGCGCCAGCAGCTTGGATGGACAGTCCTCCTACGAGCAGTACTTC.

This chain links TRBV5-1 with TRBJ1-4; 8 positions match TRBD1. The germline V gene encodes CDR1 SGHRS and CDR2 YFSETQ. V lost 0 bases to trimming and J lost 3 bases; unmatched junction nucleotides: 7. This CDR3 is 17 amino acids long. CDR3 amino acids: CASSLGLQQGANEKLFF. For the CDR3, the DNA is TGCGCCAGCAGCTTGGGGCTACAACAGGGGGCTAATGAAAAACTGTTTTTT.

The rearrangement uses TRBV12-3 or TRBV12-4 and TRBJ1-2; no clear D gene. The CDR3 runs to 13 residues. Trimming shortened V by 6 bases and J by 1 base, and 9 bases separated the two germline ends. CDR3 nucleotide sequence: TGTGCCAGCAGCCTACAGATTAACTATGGCTACACCTTC. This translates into CASSLQINYGYTF.

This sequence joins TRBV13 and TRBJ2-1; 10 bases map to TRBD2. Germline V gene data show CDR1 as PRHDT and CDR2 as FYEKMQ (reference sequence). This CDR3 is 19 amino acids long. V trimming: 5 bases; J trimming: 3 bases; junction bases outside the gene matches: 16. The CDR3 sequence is CASSRSISGGPRSYNEQFF. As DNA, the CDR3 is TGTGCCAGCAGCAGGTCGATTAGCGGGGGGCCGAGAAGCTACAATGAGCAGTTCTTC.

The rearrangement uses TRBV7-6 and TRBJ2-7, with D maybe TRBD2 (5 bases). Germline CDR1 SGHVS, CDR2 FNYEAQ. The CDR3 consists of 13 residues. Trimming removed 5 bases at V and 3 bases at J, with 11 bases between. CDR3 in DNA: TGTGCCAGCAGCGCCGTCGGGAACTACGAGCAGTACTTC. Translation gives CASSAVGNYEQYF.

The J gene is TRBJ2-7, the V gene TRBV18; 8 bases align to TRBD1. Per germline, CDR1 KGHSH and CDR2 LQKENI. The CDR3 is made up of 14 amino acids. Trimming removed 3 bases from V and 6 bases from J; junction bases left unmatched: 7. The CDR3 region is CASSPRTGTIEQYF. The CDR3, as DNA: TGTGCCAGCTCACCCCGGACAGGGACGATCGAGCAGTACTTC.

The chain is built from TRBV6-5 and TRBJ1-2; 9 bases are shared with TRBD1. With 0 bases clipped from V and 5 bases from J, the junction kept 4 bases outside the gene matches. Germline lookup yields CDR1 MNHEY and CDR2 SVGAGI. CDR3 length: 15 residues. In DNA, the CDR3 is TGTGCCAGCAGTTACTCCGGGACAGGGTGGTATGGCTACACCTTC. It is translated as CASSYSGTGWYGYTF.

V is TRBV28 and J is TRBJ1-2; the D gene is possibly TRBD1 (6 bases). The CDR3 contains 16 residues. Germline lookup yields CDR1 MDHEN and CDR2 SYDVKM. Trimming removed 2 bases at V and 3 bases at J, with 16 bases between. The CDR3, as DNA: TGTGCCAGCAGTTTAGGAGTGGGGGGGGCGCACTATGGCTACACCTTC. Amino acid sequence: CASSLGVGGAHYGYTF.

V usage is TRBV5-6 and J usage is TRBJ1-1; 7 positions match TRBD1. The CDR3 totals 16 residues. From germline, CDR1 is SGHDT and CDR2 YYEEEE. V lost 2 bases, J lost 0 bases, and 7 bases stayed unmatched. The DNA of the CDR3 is TGTGCCAGCAGCTTTGACAGGGAAATGGTGAACACTGAAGCTTTCTTT. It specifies CASSFDREMVNTEAFF.

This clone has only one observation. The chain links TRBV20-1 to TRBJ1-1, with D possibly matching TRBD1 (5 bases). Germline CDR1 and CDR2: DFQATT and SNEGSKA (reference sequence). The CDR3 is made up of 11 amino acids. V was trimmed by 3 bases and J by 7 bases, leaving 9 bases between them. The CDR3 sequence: CSASQGLEAFF. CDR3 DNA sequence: TGCAGTGCTAGCCAGGGACTTGAAGCTTTCTTT.

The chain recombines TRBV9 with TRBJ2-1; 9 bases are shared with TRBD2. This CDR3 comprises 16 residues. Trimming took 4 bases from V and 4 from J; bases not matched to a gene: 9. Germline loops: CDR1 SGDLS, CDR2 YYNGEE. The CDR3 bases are TGTGCCAGCAGCTCAATCGCGGGGGGGACATACAATGAGCAGTTCTTC. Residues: CASSSIAGGTYNEQFF. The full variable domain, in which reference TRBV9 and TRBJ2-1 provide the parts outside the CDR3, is DSGVTQTPKHLITATGQRVTLRCSPRSGDLSVYWYQQSLDQGLQFLIQYYNGEERAKGNILERFSAQQFPDLHSELNLSSLELGDSALYFCASSSIAGGTYNEQFFGPGTRLTVL.